These 21 T cell receptor beta chains were sequenced from one sample in a study of regulatory T cells in long-lasting Graves disease. Investigators prepared the TCR beta libraries by applying iRepertoire HTBI primers and Arm-PCR of CDR3 regions. TCRdb independently ran MiXCR on the multiplex PCR reads; one entry per CDR3 protein. The repertoire consists of 400,000 to 550,000 distinct CDR3 sequences, with about a sixth occurring once and the leading ten covering about 10%. The time point denotes: newly diagnosed GD, antithyroid drugs for less than 3 months. The TCR library was prepared using RNA isolated from PBMCs. These sequences were also reported in another study, on T cells in Graves' hyperthyroidism and ophthalmopathy.

The starting material was peripheral blood mononuclear cells (PBMCs), obtained at new diagnosis, from a patient treated with antithyroid drugs. All receptors derive from a woman aged 25 to 45 with Graves disease.

This clonotype was observed many times. The chain employs TRBV20-1 and TRBJ1-1; TRBD1 agrees at 7 bases. The CDR3 loop spans 15 amino acids. After removal of 4 bases from V and 1 base from J, the junction contained 9 bases not matched to a gene. Germline CDR1 and CDR2: DFQATT and SNEGSKA (reference sequence). This chain's CDR3 is CSAIPPHRGNTEAFF. The CDR3 DNA sequence: TGCAGTGCTATTCCCCCCCACAGGGGGAACACTGAAGCTTTCTTT.

This clonotype was detected many times. This sequence joins TRBV28 and TRBJ2-7; 8 bases align to TRBD2. CDR3 length equals 14 residues. The junction had 6 bases not matched to a gene; V was cut back by 5 bases and J by 3 bases. Germline CDR1 reads MDHEN; CDR2 reads SYDVKM. The CDR3 region has the DNA TGTGCCAGCAGTACCCCTGCGGGAGGCTACGAGCAGTACTTC. Translated, it gives CASSTPAGGYEQYF.

This clonotype was picked up many times. The V call is TRBV20-1, the J call TRBJ2-1; D uncertain. The V end lost 4 bases, the J end lost 7 bases, and 17 bases lay between the germline ends. The CDR3 has 14 residues. Germline loops: CDR1 DFQATT, CDR2 SNEGSKA (reference sequence). The CDR3 region is CSATKDYLRNEQFF. The CDR3 coding sequence is TGCAGTGCTACGAAAGATTATTTGAGGAATGAGCAGTTCTTC.

The chain employs TRBV29-1 and TRBJ2-3, with D possibly being TRBD1 or TRBD2 (5 bases each). The length of the CDR3 is 16 residues. With 6 bases removed from V and 2 bases from J, the gap between germline ends came to 21 bases. Germline CDR1 and CDR2: SQVTM and ANQGSEA. CDR3 amino acids: CSVCGGPARNTDTQYF. The CDR3 nucleotides read TGCAGCGTCTGTGGGGGTCCAGCGCGTAACACAGATACGCAGTATTTT.

The chain carries TRBV19 and TRBJ1-2; D is unclear. From germline, CDR1 is LNHDA and CDR2 SQIVND (reference sequence). The CDR3 is 15 amino acids. Trimming removed 6 bases from V and 5 bases from J, with 19 bases in between. The DNA for the CDR3 is TGTGCCAGTAGAGAGTTGGTTCGGACCCGATATGGCTACACCTTC. This codes for CASRELVRTRYGYTF.

Of note for this clonotype: This could be a read error, since a much larger clone is one nucleotide away. The chain has TRBV9 and TRBJ1-1, with D unclear. V lost 3 bases and J lost 4, with 25 bases in between. The CDR3 spans 18 residues. CDR1 and CDR2 from the germline V gene are SGDLS and YYNGEE. CDR3 protein: CASSALEVGIRLSTEAFF. The CDR3 region has the DNA TGTGCCAGCAGCGCCTTGGAGGTGGGAATTCGATTGAGCACTGAAGCTTTCTTT.

This clonotype was detected ten times or more. This sequence joins TRBV27 and TRBJ1-5; no definite D call. The CDR3 totals 14 residues. Germline-derived CDR1 and CDR2 are MNHEY and SMNVEV (reference sequence). Between the trimmed V and J ends, which lost 6 bases and 5 bases, there was a span of 14 bases. The CDR3 loop reads CASSNREGDQPQHF. The CDR3 nucleotides are TGTGCCAGCAGCAATCGGGAAGGCGATCAGCCCCAGCATTTT.

This clonotype has ten or more counts. The V call is TRBV7-6, the J call TRBJ1-2; possibly TRBD1 for D (5 bases). The CDR3 length is 13 residues. Per the germline V gene, CDR1 is SGHVS and CDR2 is FNYEAQ. The ends were cut back, 1 base at V and 6 bases at J, with 9 bases in the middle. The CDR3 coding sequence is TGTGCCAGCAGCTTAGGGGCAGGGAATGGCTACACCTTC. This encodes CASSLGAGNGYTF.

This clonotype was seen many times. The V call is TRBV7-9, the J call TRBJ2-7; TRBD2 matches 9 bases. Germline assignment: CDR1 SEHNR and CDR2 FQNEAQ (reference sequence). The CDR3 loop spans 14 amino acids. The ends lost 2 bases at V and 5 bases at J; junction bases unmatched: 4. CDR3: CASSLTSGRHEQYF. DNA for the CDR3: TGTGCCAGCAGCTTAACGAGCGGGAGGCACGAGCAGTACTTC.

This clonotype was found many times. V and J are TRBV30 and TRBJ2-5; no definite D call. V was shortened by 7 bases and J by 3 bases, with 12 bases between the two germline ends. Looked up from germline, CDR1 is GTSNPN and CDR2 is SVGIG (reference sequence). The CDR3 loop spans 12 amino acids. For the CDR3, the DNA is TGTGCCTACCCTGGACCTGAAGAGACCCAGTACTTC. The encoded protein is CAYPGPEETQYF.

This clonotype was detected ten times or more. J is TRBJ2-5 and V is TRBV18, with 10 bases identical to TRBD2. CDR3 length: 16 residues. In germline, CDR1 is KGHSH, CDR2 LQKENI. After removal of 6 bases from V and 5 bases from J, the junction contained 12 bases not matched to a gene. The CDR3, as DNA: TGTGCCAGCTCCCACCAGCGGGAGGGCCGTGGGGAGACCCAGTACTTC. Its translation: CASSHQREGRGETQYF. Supplemented by reference TRBV18 and TRBJ2-5, the full variable domain reads NAGVMQNPRHLVRRRGQEARLRCSPMKGHSHVYWYRQLPEEGLKFMVYLQKENIIDESGMPKERFSAEFPKEGPSILRIQQVVRGDSAAYFCASSHQREGRGETQYFGPGTRLLVL.

This clonotype showed up many times. CDR3 residues: CASSVPGSYNEQFF. Here the CDR3 DNA reads TGTGCCAGCAGCGTACCGGGATCATACAATGAGCAGTTCTTC. The V gene is TRBV9, the J gene TRBJ2-1; tentative D call: TRBD2 (5 bases). CDR3 length: 14 residues. The germline V and J ends were trimmed by 1 base and 4 bases, with 9 bases remaining between them. CDR1 and CDR2 (germline): SGDLS, YYNGEE.

This clonotype was counted many times. The V gene is TRBV6-2 or TRBV6-3, the J gene TRBJ2-7; 10 bases align to TRBD2. CDR3 length: 18 residues. Germline CDR1 and CDR2: MNHEY and SVGEGT. The junction had 13 bases not matched to a gene; V was cut back by 3 bases and J by 2 bases. CDR3 DNA: TGTGCCAGCAGTTATATCGCTAGCGGGAGTCAATCGACCTACGAGCAGTACTTC. Translating gives CASSYIASGSQSTYEQYF.

In this sample, this clonotype turned up a few times. V gene TRBV25-1 combines with J gene TRBJ1-2; TRBD1 is a possible D gene (5 bases). Between the trimmed V and J ends, which lost 1 base and 2 bases, there was a span of 8 bases. The CDR3 has 14 residues. Germline lookup yields CDR1 MGHDK and CDR2 SYGVNS. The chain's CDR3 is CASSEFSGNYGYTF. CDR3 in DNA: TGTGCCAGCAGTGAATTTTCAGGGAACTATGGCTACACCTTC.

This chain joins TRBV19 and TRBJ2-3, with 7 bases fitting TRBD2. This CDR3 region has 15 residues. Per the germline V gene, CDR1 is LNHDA and CDR2 is SQIVND (reference sequence). V lost 5 bases to trimming and J lost 6 bases; unmatched junction nucleotides: 11. CDR3 region: CASSYVGTKGDTQYF. The CDR3 nucleotides are TGTGCCAGTAGTTACGTGGGGACTAAAGGGGATACGCAGTATTTT.

This clonotype was detected only a few times. The CDR3 DNA is TGTGCCAGCAGCCACGTAACAGGCCTCTACAATGAGCAGTTCTTC. The encoded protein is CASSHVTGLYNEQFF. The V call is TRBV11-2, the J call TRBJ2-1; D perhaps matches TRBD1 (5 bases). CDR1 is SGHAT and CDR2 is FQNNGV in the germline V gene. The V end was cut by 5 bases, the J end by 3 bases, with 14 bases between. The CDR3 has 15 residues.

This clonotype was found many times. The chain recombines TRBV28 with TRBJ1-2; D gene unclear. CDR1 is MDHEN, CDR2 SYDVKM, per germline. This CDR3 region has 13 residues. Trimming took 5 bases from V and 4 from J, leaving 11 bases between them. CDR3 sequence reads: CASSRPRFYGYTF. Here the CDR3 DNA reads TGTGCCAGCAGTCGTCCCCGGTTCTATGGCTACACCTTC.

This clonotype was seen once. It may be a read error: a sequence one base away is much more abundant. CDR3 residues: CASSYPRLGTDTQYF. CDR3 DNA: TGTGCCAGCAGTTACCCGCGACTAGGCACAGATACGCAGTATTTT. The chain has TRBV6-4 and TRBJ2-3; a weak D match, TRBD2 (6 bases). Trimming took 5 bases from V and 1 from J, leaving 13 bases between them. Germline V CDR1 and CDR2: MRHNA, SNTAGT. The CDR3 totals 15 residues.

This clonotype was seen ten or more times. The rearrangement links TRBV30 to TRBJ1-3, with a tentative D call TRBD1 (5 bases). Trimming shortened V by 0 bases and J by 8 bases, and 14 bases separated the two germline ends. Per germline, CDR1 GTSNPN and CDR2 SVGIG (reference sequence). The CDR3 length is 14 residues. CDR3 region: CAWSVQAFVDTIYF. The DNA of the CDR3 is TGTGCCTGGAGTGTACAGGCCTTCGTGGACACCATATATTTT.

Of note for this clonotype: This may arise from a read error, as a much more abundant clone is one base away. The V and J genes are TRBV5-1 and TRBJ2-3; TRBD2 aligns across 8 bases. Germline V gene data show CDR1 as SGHRS and CDR2 as YFSETQ. After removal of 4 bases from V and 4 bases from J, the junction contained 14 bases not matched to a gene. CDR3 size: 17 residues. The CDR3 loop reads CASSLPGGSPSADTQYF. The CDR3 nucleotides are TGCGCCAGCAGCCTACCGGGGGGGAGCCCTAGCGCAGATACGCAGTATTTT.

Many counts were recorded for this clonotype. The V and J genes are TRBV12-3 or TRBV12-4 and TRBJ2-3, with 7 bases lining up with TRBD2. Losses at the gene ends were 7 bases for V and 3 bases for J; bases not matched to a gene: 7. This CDR3 is built from 14 residues. Here the CDR3 DNA reads TGTGCCAGCACAGAGGGAGGGGTGACAGATACGCAGTATTTT. Amino acid sequence: CASTEGGVTDTQYF.